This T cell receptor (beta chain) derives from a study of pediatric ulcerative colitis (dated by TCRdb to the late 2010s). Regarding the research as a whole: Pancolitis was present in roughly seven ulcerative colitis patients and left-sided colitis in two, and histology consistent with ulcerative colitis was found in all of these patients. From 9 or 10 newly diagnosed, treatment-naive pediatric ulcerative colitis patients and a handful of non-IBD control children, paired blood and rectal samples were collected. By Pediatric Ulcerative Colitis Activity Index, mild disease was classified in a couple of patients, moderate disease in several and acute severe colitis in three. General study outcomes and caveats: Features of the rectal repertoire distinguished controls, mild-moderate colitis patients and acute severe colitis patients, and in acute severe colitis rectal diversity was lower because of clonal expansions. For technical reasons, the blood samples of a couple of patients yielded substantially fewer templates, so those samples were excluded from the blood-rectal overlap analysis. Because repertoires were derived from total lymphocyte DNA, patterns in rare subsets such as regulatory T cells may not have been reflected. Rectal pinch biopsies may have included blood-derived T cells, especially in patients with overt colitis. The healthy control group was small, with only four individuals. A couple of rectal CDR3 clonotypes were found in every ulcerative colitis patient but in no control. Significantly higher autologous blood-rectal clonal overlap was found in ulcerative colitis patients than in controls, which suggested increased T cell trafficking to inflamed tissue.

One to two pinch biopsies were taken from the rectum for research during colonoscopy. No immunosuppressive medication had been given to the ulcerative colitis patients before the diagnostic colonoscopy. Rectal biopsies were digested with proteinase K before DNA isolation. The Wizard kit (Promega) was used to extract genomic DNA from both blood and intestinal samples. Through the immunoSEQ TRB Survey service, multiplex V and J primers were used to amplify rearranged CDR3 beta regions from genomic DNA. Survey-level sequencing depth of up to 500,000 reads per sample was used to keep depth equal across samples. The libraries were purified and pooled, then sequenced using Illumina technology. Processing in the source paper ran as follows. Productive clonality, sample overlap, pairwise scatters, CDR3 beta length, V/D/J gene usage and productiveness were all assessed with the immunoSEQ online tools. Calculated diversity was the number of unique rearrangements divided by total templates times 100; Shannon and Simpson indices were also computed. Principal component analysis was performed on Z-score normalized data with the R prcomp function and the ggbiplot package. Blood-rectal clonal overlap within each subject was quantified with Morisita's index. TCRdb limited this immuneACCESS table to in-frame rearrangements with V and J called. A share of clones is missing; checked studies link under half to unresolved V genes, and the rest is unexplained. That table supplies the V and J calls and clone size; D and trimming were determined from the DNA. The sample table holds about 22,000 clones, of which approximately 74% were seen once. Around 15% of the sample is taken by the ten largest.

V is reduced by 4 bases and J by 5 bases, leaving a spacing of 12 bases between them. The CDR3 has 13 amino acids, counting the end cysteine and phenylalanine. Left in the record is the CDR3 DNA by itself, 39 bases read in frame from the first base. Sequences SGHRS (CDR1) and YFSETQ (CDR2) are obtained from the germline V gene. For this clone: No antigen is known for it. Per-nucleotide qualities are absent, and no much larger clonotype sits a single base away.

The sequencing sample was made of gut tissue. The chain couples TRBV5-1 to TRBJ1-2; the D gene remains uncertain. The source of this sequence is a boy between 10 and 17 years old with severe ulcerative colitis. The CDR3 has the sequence CASSERGGYGYTF. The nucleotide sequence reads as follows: TGCGCCAGCAGCGAACGAGGCGGGTATGGCTACACCTTC. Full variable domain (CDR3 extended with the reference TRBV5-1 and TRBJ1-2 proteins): KAGVTQTPRYLIKTRGQQVTLSCSPISGHRSVSWYQQTPGQGLQFLFEYFSETQRNKGNFPGRFSGRQFSNSRSEMNVSTLELGDSALYLCASSERGGYGYTFGSGTRLTVV.